This TCR beta chain is drawn from a study of response to subunit inactivated influenza vaccine. Notes on the study in general: Each seasonal flu vaccination may recruit only limited new T cells, authors suggested.

Using its own MiXCR run on the RT-PCR reads, TCRdb lists one record per CDR3 protein. The sample lists 250,000 to 350,000 distinct CDR3 sequences, about 20% occurring once. This clonotype came up a few times. Its target is unknown. The CDR3 spans 14 residues. Deletions cut 6 bases from V and 1 base from J, with 10 bases between. The germline V gene has CDR1 SQVTM and CDR2 ANQGSEA. The TCR sequence derives from a man between 50 and 69 years old who received an inactivated influenza vaccine. The V call is TRBV29-1, the J call TRBJ2-6; TRBD1 or TRBD2 may be the D gene (6 bases each). Sequencing used PBMCs from blood, obtained approximately 20 months after vaccination. The CDR3 reads CSVGGGSGANVLTF. The CDR3 coding sequence is TGCAGCGTGGGGGGCGGGTCTGGGGCCAACGTCCTGACTTTC.